These T cell receptor beta chains were read from a single sample in a study of cytomegalovirus exposure and HLA in healthy donors. Data came from immunoSEQ multiplex PCR; TCRdb stores just in-frame clones and leaves some out. The table includes about 130,000 clones, under 90% detected once. The sequenced sample consisted of PBMCs. The receptors derive from a woman aged 40 to 50 in good health and CMV-seronegative. CDR3s include the opening cysteine and the closing phenylalanine or tryptophan. The order of the fields is CDR3 protein, J gene, V gene.

CDR3aa: CASSPRGGQGGEDTEAFF; j_gene: TRBJ1-1; v_gene: TRBV4-3
CDR3aa: CASSPTGIHEQYF; j_gene: TRBJ2-7; v_gene: TRBV6-5
CDR3aa: CASSTSRQSEAFF; j_gene: TRBJ1-1; v_gene: TRBV19
CDR3aa: CASSLVGRTEAFF; j_gene: TRBJ1-1; v_gene: TRBV5-6
CDR3aa: CASSSPLGTGHNEQFF; j_gene: TRBJ2-1; v_gene: TRBV5-1
CDR3aa: CASRRAGGGYTF; j_gene: TRBJ1-2; v_gene: TRBV19
CDR3aa: CASSEGQGIGGYTF; j_gene: TRBJ1-2; v_gene: TRBV2
CDR3aa: CASSPGTGVTGELFF; j_gene: TRBJ2-2; v_gene: TRBV5-6
CDR3aa: CASSPPHRGSDEQYF; j_gene: TRBJ2-7; v_gene: TRBV19
CDR3aa: CASSQDYRPGLAGGPLYEQFF; j_gene: TRBJ2-1; v_gene: TRBV4-3
CDR3aa: CASSNGQGFQGTDTQYF; j_gene: TRBJ2-3; v_gene: TRBV19
CDR3aa: CASSLEGQVSTGELFF; j_gene: TRBJ2-2; v_gene: TRBV5-1
CDR3aa: CASTPAQGTEAFF; j_gene: TRBJ1-1; v_gene: TRBV25-1
CDR3aa: CASSLLPGTGYYNEQFF; j_gene: TRBJ2-1; v_gene: TRBV5-1
CDR3aa: CASSGTSGREGEQFF; j_gene: TRBJ2-1; v_gene: TRBV5-1
CDR3aa: CASSVEKGAGGPGELFF; j_gene: TRBJ2-2; v_gene: TRBV9
CDR3aa: CAISEPPGAGNTIYF; j_gene: TRBJ1-3; v_gene: TRBV10-3
CDR3aa: CATSRGRRNTEAFF; j_gene: TRBJ1-1; v_gene: TRBV15
CDR3aa: CASSEGTELFSGANVLTF; j_gene: TRBJ2-6; v_gene: TRBV6-1
CDR3aa: CASSLGHPTEAFF; j_gene: TRBJ1-1; v_gene: TRBV27
CDR3aa: CASSLGGPYNEQFF; j_gene: TRBJ2-1; v_gene: TRBV5-1
CDR3aa: CASSTTSGGAYNEQFF; j_gene: TRBJ2-1; v_gene: TRBV5-1
CDR3aa: CASSSQGSYEQYF; j_gene: TRBJ2-7; v_gene: TRBV6-6
CDR3aa: CSARASEQFF; j_gene: TRBJ2-1; v_gene: TRBV20-1
CDR3aa: CASSPVGETQYF; j_gene: TRBJ2-5; v_gene: TRBV18
CDR3aa: CASSLTANTEAFF; j_gene: TRBJ1-1; v_gene: TRBV6-1
CDR3aa: CASSSYHGTVQETQYF; j_gene: TRBJ2-5; v_gene: TRBV27
CDR3aa: CASDLGGGLSNQPQHF; j_gene: TRBJ1-5; v_gene: TRBV19
CDR3aa: CASSFGGTWEQYF; j_gene: TRBJ2-7; v_gene: TRBV7-6